This TCR beta chain was captured in a study of tumor-infiltrating lymphocytes in localized non-small cell lung cancer. Study-level information: Several tumor histologies, both smoking statuses, and some post-neoadjuvant chemotherapy samples were included. General observations from the study: Recurrence-free survival showed no association with tumor T-cell fraction. TCRbeta sequencing showed higher T cell infiltration in tumors than uninvolved lung. Available tissue quantity limited TCR sequencing to a patient subset.

The CDR3 consists of 19 residues. Germline V lookup: CDR1 SGDLS, CDR2 YYNGEE. J lost 0 bases, V lost 4 bases, and 18 bases had no gene match. About this clone itself: Its antigen is unidentified.

This table comes from immunoSEQ multiplex PCR, and its TCRdb copy is limited to in-frame clones, with some not included. This sample has roughly 30,000 clones; 70% to 90% occur once, and the top ten carry approximately 2%. The sample taken for sequencing was lung tumor tissue. The receptor was derived from a human donor with non-small cell lung cancer. The chain has TRBV9 and TRBJ2-7; TRBD2 matches at 8 bases. CDR3 sequence: CASSLIRLAGPISSYEQYF. CDR3 nucleotide sequence: TGTGCCAGCAGCCTCATCAGGCTAGCGGGTCCGATTAGCTCCTACGAGCAGTACTTC. The full variable domain, its missing parts supplied by reference TRBV9 and TRBJ2-7, is DSGVTQTPKHLITATGQRVTLRCSPRSGDLSVYWYQQSLDQGLQFLIQYYNGEERAKGNILERFSAQQFPDLHSELNLSSLELGDSALYFCASSLIRLAGPISSYEQYFGPGTRLTVT.